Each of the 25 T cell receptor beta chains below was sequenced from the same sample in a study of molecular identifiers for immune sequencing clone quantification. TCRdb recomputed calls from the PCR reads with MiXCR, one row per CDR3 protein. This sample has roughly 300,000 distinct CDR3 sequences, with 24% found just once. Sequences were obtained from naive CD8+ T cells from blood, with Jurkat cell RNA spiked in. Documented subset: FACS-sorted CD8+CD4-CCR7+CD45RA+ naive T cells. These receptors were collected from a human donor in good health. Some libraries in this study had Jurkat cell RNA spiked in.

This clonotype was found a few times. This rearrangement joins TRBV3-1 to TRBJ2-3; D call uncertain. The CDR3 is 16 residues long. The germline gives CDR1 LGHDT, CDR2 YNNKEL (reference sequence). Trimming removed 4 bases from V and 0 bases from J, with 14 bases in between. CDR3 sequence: CASSPRLLVSTDTQYF. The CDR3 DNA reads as TGTGCCAGCAGCCCCCGACTCCTTGTTAGCACAGATACGCAGTATTTT.

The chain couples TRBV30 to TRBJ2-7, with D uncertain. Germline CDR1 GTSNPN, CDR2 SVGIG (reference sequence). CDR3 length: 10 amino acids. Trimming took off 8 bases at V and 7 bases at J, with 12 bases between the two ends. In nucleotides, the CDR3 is TGTGCCAGAGGAGAGGTTGAGCAGTACTTC. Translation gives CARGEVEQYF.

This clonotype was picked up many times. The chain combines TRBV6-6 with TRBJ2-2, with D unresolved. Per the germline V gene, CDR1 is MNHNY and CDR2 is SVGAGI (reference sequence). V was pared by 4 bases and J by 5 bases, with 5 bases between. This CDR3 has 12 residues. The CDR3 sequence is CASSSDTGELFF. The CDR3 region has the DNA TGTGCCAGCAGTTCAGATACCGGGGAGCTGTTTTTT.

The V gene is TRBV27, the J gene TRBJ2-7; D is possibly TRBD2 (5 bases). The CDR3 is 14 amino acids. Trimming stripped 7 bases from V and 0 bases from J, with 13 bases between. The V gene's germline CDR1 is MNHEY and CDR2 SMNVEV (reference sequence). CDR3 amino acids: CASNEGGSSYEQYF. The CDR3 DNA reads TGTGCCAGCAATGAGGGCGGAAGCTCCTACGAGCAGTACTTC.

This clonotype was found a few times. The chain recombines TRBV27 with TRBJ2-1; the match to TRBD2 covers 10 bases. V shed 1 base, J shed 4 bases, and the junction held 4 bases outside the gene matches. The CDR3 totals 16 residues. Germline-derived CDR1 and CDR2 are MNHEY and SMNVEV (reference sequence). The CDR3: CASSLFPSGGYNEQFF. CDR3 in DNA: TGTGCCAGCAGTTTATTCCCTAGCGGGGGTTACAATGAGCAGTTCTTC.

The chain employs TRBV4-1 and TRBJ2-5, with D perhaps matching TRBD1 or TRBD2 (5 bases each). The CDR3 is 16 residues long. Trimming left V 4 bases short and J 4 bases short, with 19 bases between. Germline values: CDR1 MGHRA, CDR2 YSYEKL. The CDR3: CASSRTGTDPGETQYF. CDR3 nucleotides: TGCGCCAGCAGCCGAACCGGGACGGACCCAGGAGAGACCCAGTACTTC.

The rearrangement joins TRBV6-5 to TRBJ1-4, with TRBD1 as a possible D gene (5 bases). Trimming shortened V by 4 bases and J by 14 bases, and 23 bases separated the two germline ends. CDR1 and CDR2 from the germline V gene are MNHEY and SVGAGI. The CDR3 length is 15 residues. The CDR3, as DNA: TGTGCCAGCAGTTGCTCCCCCCGGGGCCATGATCACCTGTTTTTT. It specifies CASSCSPRGHDHLFF.

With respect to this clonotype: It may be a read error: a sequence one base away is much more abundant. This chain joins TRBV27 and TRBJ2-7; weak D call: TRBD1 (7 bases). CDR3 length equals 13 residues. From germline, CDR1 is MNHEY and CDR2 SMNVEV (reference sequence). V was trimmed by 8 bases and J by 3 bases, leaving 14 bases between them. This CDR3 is CASGAQGGYEQYF. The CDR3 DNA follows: TGTGCCAGCGGGGCTCAGGGGGGCTACGAGCAGTACTTC.

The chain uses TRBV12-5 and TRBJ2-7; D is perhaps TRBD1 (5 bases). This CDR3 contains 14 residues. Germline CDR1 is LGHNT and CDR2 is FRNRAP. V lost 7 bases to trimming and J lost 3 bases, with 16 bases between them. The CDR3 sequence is CASAFGPGIYEQYF. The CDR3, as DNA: TGTGCTAGTGCCTTTGGCCCAGGGATCTACGAGCAGTACTTC.

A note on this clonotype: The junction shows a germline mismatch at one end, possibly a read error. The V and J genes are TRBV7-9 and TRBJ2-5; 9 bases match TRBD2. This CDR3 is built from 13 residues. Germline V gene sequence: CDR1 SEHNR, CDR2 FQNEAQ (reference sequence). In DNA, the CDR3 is TGTGCCAGCAGCTTAGTCGGACTAGCGAGTGTGGGCTTC. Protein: CASSLVGLASVGF.

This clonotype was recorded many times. CDR3 sequence reads: CASSVDSGRTDTQYF. The DNA for the CDR3 is TGTGCCAGCAGCGTAGATTCCGGGAGAACAGATACGCAGTATTTT. This chain joins TRBV9 and TRBJ2-3; possible D gene TRBD2, 6 bases. Germline CDR1 and CDR2: SGDLS and YYNGEE. V was shortened by 0 bases and J by 3 bases, with 11 bases between the two germline ends. This CDR3 spans 15 amino acids. The variable domain in full, completed from reference TRBV9 and TRBJ2-3, reads DSGVTQTPKHLITATGQRVTLRCSPRSGDLSVYWYQQSLDQGLQFLIQYYNGEERAKGNILERFSAQQFPDLHSELNLSSLELGDSALYFCASSVDSGRTDTQYFGPGTRLTVL.

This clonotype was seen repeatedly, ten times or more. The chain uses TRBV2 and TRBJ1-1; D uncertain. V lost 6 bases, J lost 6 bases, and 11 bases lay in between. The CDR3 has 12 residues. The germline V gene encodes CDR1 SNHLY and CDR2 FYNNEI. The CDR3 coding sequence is TGTGCCAGCAGCGTGGCAGGCCCTGAAGCTTTCTTT. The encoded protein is CASSVAGPEAFF.

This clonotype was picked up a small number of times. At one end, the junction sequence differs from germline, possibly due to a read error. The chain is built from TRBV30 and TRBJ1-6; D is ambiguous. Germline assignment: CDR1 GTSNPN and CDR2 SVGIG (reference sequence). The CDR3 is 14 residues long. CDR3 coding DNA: TGTGCCTGGCGTGTAGTGCGGGCCAATTCACCCCTCCACTTT. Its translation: CAWRVVRANSPLHF.

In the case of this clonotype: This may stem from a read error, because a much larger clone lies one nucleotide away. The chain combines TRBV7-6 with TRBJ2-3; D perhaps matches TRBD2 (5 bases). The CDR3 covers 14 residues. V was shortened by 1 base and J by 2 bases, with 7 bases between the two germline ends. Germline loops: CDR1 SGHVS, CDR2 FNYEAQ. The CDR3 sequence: CASSLVTITDTQYF. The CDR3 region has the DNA TGTGCCAGCAGCTTAGTGACTATCACAGATACGCAGTATTTT.

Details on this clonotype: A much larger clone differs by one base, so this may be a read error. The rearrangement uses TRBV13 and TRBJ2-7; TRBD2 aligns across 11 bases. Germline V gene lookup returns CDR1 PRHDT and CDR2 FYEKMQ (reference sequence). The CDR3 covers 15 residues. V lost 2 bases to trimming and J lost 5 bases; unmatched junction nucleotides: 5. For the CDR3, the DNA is TGTGCCAGCAGCTTACAACTAGCGGGGGCCCACGAGCAGTACTTC. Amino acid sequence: CASSLQLAGAHEQYF.

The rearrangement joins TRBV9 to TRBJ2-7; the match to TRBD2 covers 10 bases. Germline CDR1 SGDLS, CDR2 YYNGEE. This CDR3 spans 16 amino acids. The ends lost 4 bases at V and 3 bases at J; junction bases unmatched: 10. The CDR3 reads CASSPFGLADIYEQYF. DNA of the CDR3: TGTGCCAGCAGCCCGTTTGGACTAGCGGATATCTACGAGCAGTACTTC.

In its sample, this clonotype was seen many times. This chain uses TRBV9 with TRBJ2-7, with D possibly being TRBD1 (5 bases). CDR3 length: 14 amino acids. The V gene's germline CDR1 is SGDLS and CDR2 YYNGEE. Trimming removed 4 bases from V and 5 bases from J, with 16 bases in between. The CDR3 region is CASSTGRSMDEQYF. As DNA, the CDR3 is TGTGCCAGCAGCACAGGTAGGTCTATGGACGAGCAGTACTTC.

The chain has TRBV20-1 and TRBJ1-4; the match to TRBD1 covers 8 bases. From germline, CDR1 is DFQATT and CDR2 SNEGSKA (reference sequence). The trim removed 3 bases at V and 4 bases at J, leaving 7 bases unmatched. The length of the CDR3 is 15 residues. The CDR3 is CSASKGQAFNEKLFF. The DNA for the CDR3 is TGCAGTGCTAGCAAGGGACAGGCATTTAATGAAAAACTGTTTTTT.

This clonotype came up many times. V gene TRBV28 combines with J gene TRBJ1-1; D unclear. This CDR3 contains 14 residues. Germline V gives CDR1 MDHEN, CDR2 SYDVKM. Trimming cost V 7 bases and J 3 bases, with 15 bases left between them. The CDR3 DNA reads TGTGCCAGCAATCAACTCGACCTGGACACTGAAGCTTTCTTT. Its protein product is CASNQLDLDTEAFF.

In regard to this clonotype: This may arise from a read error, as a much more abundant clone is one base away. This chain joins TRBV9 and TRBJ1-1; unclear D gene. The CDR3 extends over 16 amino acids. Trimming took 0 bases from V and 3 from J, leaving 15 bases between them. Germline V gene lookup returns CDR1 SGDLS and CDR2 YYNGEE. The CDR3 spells CASSVGGQAMHTEAFF. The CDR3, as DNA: TGTGCCAGCAGCGTAGGGGGTCAGGCAATGCACACTGAAGCTTTCTTT.

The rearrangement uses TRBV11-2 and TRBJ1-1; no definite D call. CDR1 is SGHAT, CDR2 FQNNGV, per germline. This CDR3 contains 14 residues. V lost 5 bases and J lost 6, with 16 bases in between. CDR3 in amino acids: CASSPGRGAPEAFF. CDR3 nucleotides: TGTGCCAGCAGCCCAGGTCGGGGAGCCCCTGAAGCTTTCTTT.

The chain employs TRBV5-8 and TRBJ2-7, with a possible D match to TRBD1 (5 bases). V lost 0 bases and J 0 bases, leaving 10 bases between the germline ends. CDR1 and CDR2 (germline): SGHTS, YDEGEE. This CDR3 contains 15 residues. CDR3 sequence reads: CASSLECRASYEQYF. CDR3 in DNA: TGTGCCAGCAGCTTGGAGTGCAGGGCCTCCTACGAGCAGTACTTC.

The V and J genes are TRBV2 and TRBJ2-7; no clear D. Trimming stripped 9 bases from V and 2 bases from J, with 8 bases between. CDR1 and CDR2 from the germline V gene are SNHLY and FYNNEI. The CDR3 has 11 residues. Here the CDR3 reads CARGTAYEQYF. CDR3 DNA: TGTGCCAGGGGCACCGCCTACGAGCAGTACTTC.

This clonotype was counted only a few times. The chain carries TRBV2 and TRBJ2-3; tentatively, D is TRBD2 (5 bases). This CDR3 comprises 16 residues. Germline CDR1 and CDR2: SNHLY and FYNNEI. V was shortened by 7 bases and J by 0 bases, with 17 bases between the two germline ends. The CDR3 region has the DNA TGTGCCAGCACCAGGACTGTATTGTCTAGCACAGATACGCAGTATTTT. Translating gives CASTRTVLSSTDTQYF.

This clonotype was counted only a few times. The CDR3 sequence is CASNTEVGDTQYF. DNA for the CDR3: TGTGCCAGCAACACCGAAGTGGGAGATACGCAGTATTTT. The chain joins TRBV7-9 to TRBJ2-3; D is unresolved. This CDR3 is 13 amino acids long. Looked up from germline, CDR1 is SEHNR and CDR2 is FQNEAQ (reference sequence). Trimming took 7 bases from V and 5 from J, leaving 13 bases between them.